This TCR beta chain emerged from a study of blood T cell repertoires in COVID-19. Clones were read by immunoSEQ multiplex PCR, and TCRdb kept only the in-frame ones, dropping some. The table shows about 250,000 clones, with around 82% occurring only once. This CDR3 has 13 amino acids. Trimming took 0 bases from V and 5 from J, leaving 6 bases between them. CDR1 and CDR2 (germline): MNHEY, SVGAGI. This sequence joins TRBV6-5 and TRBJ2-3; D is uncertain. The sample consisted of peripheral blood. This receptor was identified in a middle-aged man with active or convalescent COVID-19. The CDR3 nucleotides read TGTGCCAGCAGTTACTCCGGCGGAGATACGCAGTATTTT. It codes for CASSYSGGDTQYF.